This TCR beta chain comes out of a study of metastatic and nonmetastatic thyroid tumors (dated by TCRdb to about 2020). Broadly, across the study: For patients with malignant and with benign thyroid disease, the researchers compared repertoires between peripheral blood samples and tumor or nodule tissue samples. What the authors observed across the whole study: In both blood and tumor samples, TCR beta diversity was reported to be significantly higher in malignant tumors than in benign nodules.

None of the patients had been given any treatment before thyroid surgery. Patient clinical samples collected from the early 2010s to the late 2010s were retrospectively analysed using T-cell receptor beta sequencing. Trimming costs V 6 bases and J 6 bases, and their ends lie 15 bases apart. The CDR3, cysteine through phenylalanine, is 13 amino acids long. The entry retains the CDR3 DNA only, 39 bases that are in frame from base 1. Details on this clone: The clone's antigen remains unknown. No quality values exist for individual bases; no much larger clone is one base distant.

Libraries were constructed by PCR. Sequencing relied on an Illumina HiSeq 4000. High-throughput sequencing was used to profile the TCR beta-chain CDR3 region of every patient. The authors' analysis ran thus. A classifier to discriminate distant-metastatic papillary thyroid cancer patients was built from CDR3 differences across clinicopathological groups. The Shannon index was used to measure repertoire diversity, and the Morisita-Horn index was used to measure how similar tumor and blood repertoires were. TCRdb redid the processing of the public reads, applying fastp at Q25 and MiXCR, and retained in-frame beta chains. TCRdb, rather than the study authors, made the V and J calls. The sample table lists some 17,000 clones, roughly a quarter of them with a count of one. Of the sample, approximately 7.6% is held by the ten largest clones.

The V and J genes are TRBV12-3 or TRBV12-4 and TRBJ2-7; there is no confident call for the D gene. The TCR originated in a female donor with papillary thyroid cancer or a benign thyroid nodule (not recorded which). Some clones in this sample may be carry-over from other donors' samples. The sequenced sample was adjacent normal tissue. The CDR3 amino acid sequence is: CASSLTGFAEQYF. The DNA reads TGTGCCAGCAGCTTGACCGGGTTTGCCGAGCAGTACTTC.